These 25 T cell receptor beta chains were all obtained from the same sample, sequenced in a study of response to subunit inactivated influenza vaccine. Each CDR3 protein gets one entry after TCRdb re-called the RT-PCR reads with MiXCR. The table includes roughly 540,000 distinct CDR3 sequences, approximately 24% detected once. The sample also formed part of further work on T cells expressing NK-cell markers. That paper adds: The authors made TCR beta cDNA libraries by 5'RACE template switching. This switching added a universal primer site and UMIs.

The sample consisted of CD4+ T cells sorted from PBMCs, taken approximately 12 days after vaccination. The source of these receptors is a man aged 50-60 years who received an inactivated influenza vaccine.

This rearrangement joins TRBV9 to TRBJ2-2; no definite D call. The CDR3 covers 14 residues. Germline V lookup: CDR1 SGDLS, CDR2 YYNGEE. The germline V and J ends were trimmed by 0 bases and 3 bases, with 6 bases remaining between them. DNA for the CDR3: TGTGCCAGCAGCGTAGGGCCGGACACCGGGGAGCTGTTTTTT. Protein product: CASSVGPDTGELFF.

The gene calls are TRBV20-1 and TRBJ2-5; 8 nucleotides agree with TRBD2. The germline gives CDR1 DFQATT, CDR2 SNEGSKA (reference sequence). The CDR3 loop spans 14 amino acids. Unmatched junction bases numbered 5, after V lost 3 bases and J lost 2 bases. The DNA of the CDR3 is TGCAGTGCTAGTAAGGTAGCGGGGCAAGAGACCCAGTACTTC. It yields the protein CSASKVAGQETQYF.

The V call is TRBV7-8, the J call TRBJ2-7; D remains unclear. Germline V gene data show CDR1 as SGHVS and CDR2 as FQNEAQ. The V and J ends lost 2 bases and 0 bases respectively, with 11 bases between them. The CDR3 covers 15 residues. The CDR3: CASSLTVQSSYEQYF. The CDR3 bases are TGTGCCAGCAGCTTAACAGTGCAGAGCTCCTACGAGCAGTACTTC.

This clonotype was seen a few times. DNA of the CDR3: TGTGCCAGCAGGGGGACAGGGGGTCAGCCCCAGCATTTT. This encodes CASRGTGGQPQHF. V and J are TRBV25-1 and TRBJ1-5; 11 bases agree with TRBD1. The length of the CDR3 is 13 residues. CDR1 MGHDK and CDR2 SYGVNS come from the germline V gene. V gave up 6 bases and J gave up 6 bases; unmatched junction bases: 1. The whole variable domain, filled in from reference TRBV25-1 and TRBJ1-5, reads EADIYQTPRYLVIGTGKKITLECSQTMGHDKMYWYQQDPGMELHLIHYSYGVNSTEKGDLSSESTVSRIRTEHFPLTLESARPSHTSQYLCASRGTGGQPQHFGDGTRLSIL.

This clonotype was found a few times. This rearrangement joins TRBV20-1 to TRBJ1-3; D ambiguous. Trimming stripped 6 bases from V and 0 bases from J, with 15 bases between. The CDR3 is 15 residues long. Germline loops: CDR1 DFQATT, CDR2 SNEGSKA (reference sequence). The DNA of the CDR3 is TGCAGTGCGCCCTTGGGAAGCGCCTCTGGAAACACCATATATTTT. As protein: CSAPLGSASGNTIYF.

The chain has TRBV5-1 and TRBJ1-6, with D possibly TRBD1 on 5 matching bases. V lost 5 bases, J lost 7 bases, and 13 bases lay in between. The CDR3 runs to 14 residues. Germline V gene sequence: CDR1 SGHRS, CDR2 YFSETQ. The CDR3 spells CASRDPGPNSPLHF. CDR3 DNA sequence: TGCGCCAGCAGGGACCCGGGACCGAATTCACCCCTCCACTTT. The full variable domain, completed using reference TRBV5-1 and TRBJ1-6, is KAGVTQTPRYLIKTRGQQVTLSCSPISGHRSVSWYQQTPGQGLQFLFEYFSETQRNKGNFPGRFSGRQFSNSRSEMNVSTLELGDSALYLCASRDPGPNSPLHFGNGTRLTVT.

This clonotype was seen once. V usage is TRBV20-1 and J usage is TRBJ2-5, with D unclear. V lost 8 bases, J lost 1 base, and 14 bases lay in between. The CDR3 spans 13 residues. In germline, CDR1 is DFQATT, CDR2 SNEGSKA (reference sequence). CDR3 DNA: TGCAGTCCTTCGGCTCTAGGCCAAGAGACCCAGTACTTC. Translation: CSPSALGQETQYF.

This clonotype was found a few times. The chain joins TRBV29-1 to TRBJ2-3; 14 bases match TRBD2. Germline loops: CDR1 SQVTM, CDR2 ANQGSEA. V lost 6 bases, J lost 12 bases, and 5 bases stayed unmatched. The length of the CDR3 is 12 residues. CDR3 nucleotides: TGCAGCGTGACTAGCGGGAGGGCGCCCCAGTATTTT. Its protein is CSVTSGRAPQYF.

V usage is TRBV30 and J usage is TRBJ1-2; D perhaps matches TRBD1 (5 bases). CDR3 length equals 11 residues. V was trimmed by 0 bases and J by 12 bases, leaving 11 bases between them. Germline loops: CDR1 GTSNPN, CDR2 SVGIG (reference sequence). The CDR3 sequence: CAWSVGTSDTF. CDR3 nucleotides: TGTGCCTGGAGTGTTGGGACTTCGGACACCTTC.

This clonotype has a handful of counts. This chain links TRBV12-3 or TRBV12-4 with TRBJ2-7, with 8 bases that match TRBD2. CDR3 size: 14 residues. The ends lost 4 bases at V and 6 bases at J; junction bases unmatched: 8. This CDR3 reads CASSSGLERVEQYF. CDR3 sequence (DNA): TGTGCCAGCAGTTCGGGACTAGAAAGGGTCGAGCAGTACTTC.

This clonotype is a singleton in its sample. This chain uses TRBV6-5 with TRBJ2-3; D gene unclear. CDR3 length equals 13 residues. The germline V gene has CDR1 MNHEY and CDR2 SVGAGI. V was pared by 4 bases and J by 2 bases, with 7 bases between. As DNA, the CDR3 is TGTGCCAGCAGTTGGGCAATCACAGATACGCAGTATTTT. Protein sequence: CASSWAITDTQYF.

The V and J genes are TRBV24-1 and TRBJ2-6; no definite D call. CDR1 KGHDR and CDR2 SFDVKD come from the germline V gene. The CDR3 sequence is 16 residues long. Between the trimmed V and J ends, which lost 3 bases and 0 bases, there was a span of 8 bases. Here the CDR3 reads CATSDQRDSGANVLTF. CDR3 nucleotides: TGTGCCACCAGTGATCAAAGGGACTCTGGGGCCAACGTCCTGACTTTC.

This clonotype occurred a few times. CDR3 sequence (DNA): TGTGCCAGCAGTTTTCGCGTAAGCAAAAACATTCAGTACTTC. Residues: CASSFRVSKNIQYF. J is TRBJ2-4 and V is TRBV12-3 or TRBV12-4; no clear D. V lost 3 bases and J lost 3, with 9 bases in between. CDR3 length equals 14 residues.

This clonotype was counted only a few times. The chain employs TRBV20-1 and TRBJ1-1, with 7 bases aligning to TRBD1. Trimming cost V 5 bases and J 2 bases; bases outside gene matches: 11. CDR3 size: 15 residues. Germline loops: CDR1 DFQATT, CDR2 SNEGSKA (reference sequence). CDR3 in amino acids: CSASAGTVINTEAFF. Here the CDR3 DNA reads TGCAGTGCTTCGGCCGGGACAGTAATTAACACTGAAGCTTTCTTT.

V is TRBV10-1 and J is TRBJ2-1; D call uncertain. The germline V and J ends were trimmed by 6 bases and 6 bases, with 15 bases remaining between them. This CDR3 region has 14 residues. Germline CDR1 and CDR2: WNHNN and SYGVQD (reference sequence). CDR3 amino acids: CASSPRYSPNEQFF. DNA of the CDR3: TGCGCCAGCAGCCCTAGATATTCGCCCAATGAGCAGTTCTTC.

This clonotype was seen at least ten times. The rearrangement joins TRBV4-2 to TRBJ2-1; no definite D call. This CDR3 has 15 amino acids. With 0 bases removed from V and 4 bases from J, the gap between germline ends came to 10 bases. Per the germline V gene, CDR1 is LGHNA and CDR2 is YNFKEQ. The chain's CDR3 is CASSQDRNRYNEQFF. The CDR3 DNA reads as TGTGCCAGCAGCCAAGATCGCAATAGATACAATGAGCAGTTCTTC.

This clonotype has a handful of counts. This chain links TRBV5-1 with TRBJ2-7, with a tentative D call TRBD1 (6 bases). In germline, CDR1 is SGHRS, CDR2 YFSETQ. CDR3 length: 15 amino acids. Trimming cost V 0 bases and J 0 bases, with 10 bases left between them. CDR3 amino acids: CASSLAGTYSYEQYF. The CDR3 bases are TGCGCCAGCAGCTTGGCCGGGACATACTCCTACGAGCAGTACTTC.

The V call is TRBV7-6, the J call TRBJ2-2, with 8 bases fitting TRBD2. Germline lookup yields CDR1 SGHVS and CDR2 FNYEAQ. The CDR3 loop spans 17 amino acids. The junction had 10 bases not matched to a gene; V was cut back by 4 bases and J by 3 bases. The CDR3 here is CASSWRGDAYYTGELFF. The CDR3 nucleotides read TGTGCCAGCAGCTGGCGGGGGGACGCTTACTACACCGGGGAGCTGTTTTTT.

This clonotype appeared a single time. This chain uses TRBV2 with TRBJ2-1; 8 bases align to TRBD2. The CDR3 runs to 16 residues. Trimming took 3 bases from V and 1 from J; bases not matched to a gene: 5. CDR1 is SNHLY and CDR2 is FYNNEI in the germline V gene. The CDR3: CASSDRAGGSYNEQFF. The CDR3 nucleotides are TGTGCCAGCAGTGATCGGGCGGGAGGTTCCTACAATGAGCAGTTCTTC.

This clonotype was found a few times. The chain employs TRBV12-3 or TRBV12-4 and TRBJ1-2; possible D gene TRBD1, 6 bases. The V gene lost 4 bases and the J gene lost 7 bases, with 16 bases spanning the gap. The CDR3 extends over 14 amino acids. The CDR3 region has the DNA TGTGCCAGCAGTTCGTACAGGGTAGGGTCTGGCTACACCTTC. It encodes CASSSYRVGSGYTF.

This clonotype was seen a few times. This chain links TRBV7-9 with TRBJ1-5, with 9 bases identical to TRBD1. The germline CDR1 and CDR2 sequences are SEHNR and FQNEAQ (reference sequence). With 1 base clipped from V and 7 bases from J, the junction kept 11 bases outside the gene matches. The CDR3 contains 17 residues. Written as DNA, the CDR3 is TGTGCCAGCAGCTTAGGGACAGGGGAAGTAAGTAGACAGCCCCAGCATTTT. Translation gives CASSLGTGEVSRQPQHF.

The sample holds a few counts of this clonotype. The genes are TRBV25-1 and TRBJ2-5; perhaps TRBD1 as D (6 bases). Trimming removed 1 base from V and 3 bases from J, with 9 bases in between. Germline V CDR1 and CDR2: MGHDK, SYGVNS. The CDR3 spans 14 residues. In DNA, the CDR3 is TGTGCCAGCAGTGAATCAGGGGCGGAAGAGACCCAGTACTTC. It specifies CASSESGAEETQYF.

The V gene is TRBV10-3, the J gene TRBJ1-6; D ambiguous. V was cut by 2 bases and J by 4 bases, with 12 bases left in between. CDR1 is ENHRY, CDR2 SYGVKD, per germline. This CDR3 comprises 16 residues. CDR3 in amino acids: CAISEREGRYNSPLHF. CDR3 DNA: TGTGCCATCAGTGAGAGGGAAGGTCGATATAATTCACCCCTCCACTTT.

This clonotype was seen a few times. The chain couples TRBV3-1 to TRBJ1-2; D call uncertain. Trimming shortened V by 0 bases and J by 4 bases, and 12 bases separated the two germline ends. The germline V gene has CDR1 LGHDT and CDR2 YNNKEL (reference sequence). This CDR3 is built from 15 residues. The CDR3 nucleotides are TGTGCCAGCAGCCAAGATAGCCCCGGAGCCTATGGCTACACCTTC. Residues: CASSQDSPGAYGYTF.

This chain uses TRBV15 with TRBJ2-7, with D maybe TRBD1 (6 bases). Germline CDR1 is LNHNV and CDR2 is YYDKDF (reference sequence). This CDR3 is 14 amino acids long. The V gene lost 5 bases and the J gene lost 2 bases, with 13 bases spanning the gap. The CDR3 region is CATSRTGNPYEQYF. The CDR3 DNA is TGTGCCACCAGCCGTACAGGGAATCCCTACGAGCAGTACTTC.